This T cell receptor beta chain emerged from a study of identical twins. TCRdb reprocessed the 5' RACE reads via MiXCR and lists one record per CDR3 protein. The top ten hold around 5% of the sample, which has roughly 250,000 distinct CDR3 sequences, around 7.6% seen once. This clonotype came up many times. The germline V gene encodes CDR1 SQVTM and CDR2 ANQGSEA. Trimming cost V 0 bases and J 1 base, with 21 bases left between them. The CDR3 runs to 18 residues. The data also belong to a second study, concerning yellow fever vaccine responses in identical twins.

The receptor comes from a woman between 18 and 29 years old in good health. This chain links TRBV29-1 with TRBJ1-2; a possible D gene is TRBD1 (6 bases). The sequenced sample was CD8+ T cells sorted from blood. The CDR3 nucleotides read TGCAGCGTTGAAGACCGAGCAACAGGACAGCCCCTTAACTATGGCTACACCTTC. It yields the protein CSVEDRATGQPLNYGYTF.